Below, 29 T cell receptor beta chains from the same sample are listed, as sequenced in a study of glioma-infiltrating T cells after dendritic cell vaccination. Described time point: after dendritic cell vaccination, including at tumor progression/relapse. Assay used: immunoSEQ multiplex PCR; TCRdb lists only in-frame clones, some missing. The sample has approximately 50,000 clones; 75% to 90% are singletons. The material sequenced was blood, taken after dendritic cell vaccination. These receptor sequences come from a human donor with glioblastoma.

The rearrangement joins TRBV10-3 to TRBJ2-1, with D maybe TRBD1 (5 bases). This CDR3 spans 14 amino acids. Germline CDR1 ENHRY, CDR2 SYGVKD. V was pared by 10 bases and J by 2 bases, with 15 bases between. Here the CDR3 reads CATGSAGTYNEQFF. In DNA form, the CDR3 reads TGTGCCACCGGGTCTGCAGGGACCTACAATGAGCAGTTCTTC.

V and J are TRBV10-3 and TRBJ2-3; 10 nucleotides agree with TRBD2. The ends lost 3 bases at V and 3 bases at J; junction bases unmatched: 3. Germline values: CDR1 ENHRY, CDR2 SYGVKD. The CDR3 extends over 15 amino acids. The CDR3 DNA reads TGTGCCATCAGTGATTTAGCGGGAGGAACAGATACGCAGTATTTT. Amino acids: CAISDLAGGTDTQYF.

The V and J genes are TRBV5-1 and TRBJ1-2; D ambiguous. The CDR3 has 15 amino acids. Germline values: CDR1 SGHRS, CDR2 YFSETQ. V was pared by 2 bases and J by 1 base, with 12 bases between. The CDR3 DNA reads as TGCGCCAGCAGCTTTAACGGAGCGTTTAACTATGGCTACACCTTC. Residues: CASSFNGAFNYGYTF.

V is TRBV5-1 and J is TRBJ2-1, with 7 nucleotides matching TRBD2. The CDR3 spans 15 residues. In germline, CDR1 is SGHRS, CDR2 YFSETQ. V lost 0 bases to trimming and J lost 4 bases; unmatched junction nucleotides: 4. CDR3 nucleotide sequence: TGCGCCAGCAGCTTGGGGGGGGGAGGGTACAATGAGCAGTTCTTC. This translates into CASSLGGGGYNEQFF.

The rearrangement uses TRBV29-1 and TRBJ1-2, with D unclear. The germline gives CDR1 SQVTM, CDR2 ANQGSEA. V dropped 7 bases and J dropped 2 bases, with 8 bases sitting between them. CDR3 length: 11 amino acids. DNA for the CDR3: TGCAGCGCCACGGAGAACTATGGCTACACCTTC. Translation: CSATENYGYTF.

CDR3 nucleotide sequence: TGTGCCAGCAGCGGTCGACAGGGTAGTCCTAGTGAGCAGTTCTTC. This codes for CASSGRQGSPSEQFF. The chain joins TRBV5-4 to TRBJ2-1, with TRBD1 matching 7 bases. The V gene's germline CDR1 is SGHNT and CDR2 YYREEE (reference sequence). This CDR3 is built from 15 residues. The J segment lost 9 bases and the V segment lost 4 bases, leaving 13 bases of the junction unmatched.

This clone appeared once. The V and J genes are TRBV28 and TRBJ1-2; D is uncertain. The CDR3 runs to 15 residues. Germline V gene sequence: CDR1 MDHEN, CDR2 SYDVKM. V was shortened by 5 bases and J by 5 bases, with 18 bases between the two germline ends. In DNA, the CDR3 is TGTGCCAGCAGTCCCCAAGGTGCGGGATGGTATGGCTACACCTTC. Translating gives CASSPQGAGWYGYTF.

CDR3 amino acids: CASSLRIAVVGEQFF. The CDR3 DNA reads TGTGCCAGCAGTTTAAGAATAGCGGTGGTCGGGGAGCAGTTCTTC. The chain uses TRBV28 and TRBJ2-1; D may be TRBD2 (6 bases). In germline, CDR1 is MDHEN, CDR2 SYDVKM. Trimming took 2 bases from V and 10 from J, leaving 18 bases between them. CDR3 length: 15 amino acids.

The chain uses TRBV7-9 and TRBJ2-1, with D tentatively TRBD2 (6 bases). The germline V gene has CDR1 SEHNR and CDR2 FQNEAQ (reference sequence). The CDR3 totals 16 residues. V was cut by 3 bases and J by 4 bases, with 16 bases left in between. CDR3 loop: CASSFRVGGRYNEQFF. The DNA of the CDR3 is TGTGCCAGCAGCTTCCGGGTGGGGGGTAGATACAATGAGCAGTTCTTC.

V is TRBV19 and J is TRBJ2-1; 7 bases align to TRBD2. Germline-derived CDR1 and CDR2 are LNHDA and SQIVND (reference sequence). This CDR3 spans 15 amino acids. J was trimmed by 5 bases and V by 6 bases; bases with no gene match: 10. The CDR3, as DNA: TGTGCCAGTAGGCCTTACCGGGAGGCACACAATGAGCAGTTCTTC. Its protein is CASRPYREAHNEQFF.

V usage is TRBV23-1 and J usage is TRBJ1-3; D uncertain. TRBV23-1 is filed as an ORF, its function uncertain. V lost 6 bases, J lost 2 bases, and 14 bases lay in between. The CDR3 has 15 residues. The CDR3 coding sequence is TGCGCCAGCAGGCCACAGAGTCTGACTGGAAACACCATATATTTT. Protein: CASRPQSLTGNTIYF.

This clone was counted a single time. V and J are TRBV29-1 and TRBJ1-2, with D possibly TRBD1 on 5 matching bases. V was trimmed by 3 bases and J by 4 bases, leaving 9 bases between them. Germline V gene lookup returns CDR1 SQVTM and CDR2 ANQGSEA. This CDR3 region has 12 residues. Here the CDR3 reads CSVDDRSYGYTF. The CDR3 DNA reads TGCAGCGTTGACGACAGAAGCTATGGCTACACCTTC.

This clone was picked up one time. V and J are TRBV7-9 and TRBJ2-3; 13 nucleotides align to TRBD2. CDR1 is SEHNR, CDR2 FQNEAQ, per germline (reference sequence). The CDR3 covers 17 residues. The V and J ends lost 5 bases and 6 bases, in that order; junction bases with no gene match: 11. CDR3 coding DNA: TGTGCCAGCAGCCCCGGACTAGCGGGAGTGGGAGGGGATACGCAGTATTTT. Residues: CASSPGLAGVGGDTQYF.

The table lists this clone with a count of one. The CDR3 sequence: CSVGQGTGAFF. CDR3 sequence (DNA): TGCAGCGTCGGACAGGGAACGGGAGCTTTCTTT. The chain has TRBV29-1 and TRBJ1-1, with 8 bases aligning to TRBD1. CDR3 length: 11 amino acids. J lost 10 bases, V lost 6 bases, and 7 bases had no gene match. CDR1 and CDR2 (germline): SQVTM, ANQGSEA.

The gene calls are TRBV19 and TRBJ1-2; no clear D. Germline V lookup: CDR1 LNHDA, CDR2 SQIVND (reference sequence). This CDR3 contains 12 residues. Trimming removed 5 bases at V and 6 bases at J, with 10 bases between. DNA for the CDR3: TGTGCCAGTAGTTTTTACGGAGATGGCTACACCTTC. This sequence encodes CASSFYGDGYTF.

The chain carries TRBV4-1 and TRBJ2-5; weak D call: TRBD1 (6 bases). The CDR3 sequence is 17 residues long. Germline CDR1 is MGHRA and CDR2 is YSYEKL. The ends were cut back, 1 base at V and 6 bases at J, with 21 bases in the middle. In DNA form, the CDR3 reads TGCGCCAGCAGCCAAGGGCCGTCAGGGGACGAGAGAAAGACCCAGTACTTC. Protein sequence: CASSQGPSGDERKTQYF.

This clone was seen just once. The V gene is TRBV11-2, the J gene TRBJ1-5; a weak D match, TRBD1 (6 bases). Germline CDR1 reads SGHAT; CDR2 reads FQNNGV. The CDR3 contains 15 residues. Trimming removed 1 base at V and 2 bases at J, with 9 bases between. CDR3 amino acids: CASSLGNRGNQPQHF. DNA for the CDR3: TGTGCCAGCAGCTTAGGAAACAGGGGCAATCAGCCCCAGCATTTT.

The chain employs TRBV7-2 and TRBJ1-3; D perhaps matches TRBD1 (6 bases). CDR3 length: 17 amino acids. Germline V gives CDR1 SGHTA, CDR2 FQGNSA. V was trimmed by 3 bases and J by 0 bases, leaving 15 bases between them. CDR3 region: CASSLKDSRSSGNTIYF. The CDR3 coding sequence is TGTGCCAGCAGCTTGAAGGACAGCCGGAGCTCTGGAAACACCATATATTTT.

This clone was observed a single time. The V call is TRBV5-1, the J call TRBJ2-3, with 12 bases identical to TRBD2. Per germline, CDR1 SGHRS and CDR2 YFSETQ. V lost 4 bases, J lost 0 bases, and 3 bases stayed unmatched. The CDR3 length is 16 residues. DNA of the CDR3: TGCGCCAGCAGCCCAGGGACTAGCGGGAGCACAGATACGCAGTATTTT. It codes for CASSPGTSGSTDTQYF.

The chain links TRBV5-1 to TRBJ2-7; possible D gene TRBD2, 5 bases. In germline, CDR1 is SGHRS, CDR2 YFSETQ. The CDR3 extends over 16 amino acids. Trimming shortened V by 0 bases and J by 0 bases, and 13 bases separated the two germline ends. The CDR3 DNA follows: TGCGCCAGCAGCTTGGCACCCGGGATGGGCTCCTACGAGCAGTACTTC. This sequence encodes CASSLAPGMGSYEQYF.

The chain is built from TRBV10-3 and TRBJ1-4, with 10 bases fitting TRBD1. The CDR3 runs 15 residues. The germline V gene has CDR1 ENHRY and CDR2 SYGVKD. Unmatched junction bases numbered 13, after V lost 11 bases and J lost 7 bases. The CDR3 DNA reads as TGTGCCGCCAAGGGTTCCGGGACAGGGGCTGAAAAACTGTTTTTT. Encoded protein: CAAKGSGTGAEKLFF.

The rearrangement links TRBV25-1 to TRBJ2-7, with a weak D call TRBD2 (6 bases). CDR1 and CDR2 (germline): MGHDK, SYGVNS. The CDR3 extends over 15 amino acids. V was trimmed by 8 bases and J by 4 bases, leaving 21 bases between them. CDR3: CASGGWTTESYEQYF. In DNA form, the CDR3 reads TGTGCCAGCGGGGGGTGGACGACAGAATCTTACGAGCAGTACTTC.

The rearrangement joins TRBV29-1 to TRBJ2-1; D might be TRBD2 (5 bases). V gave up 4 bases and J gave up 5 bases, with 9 bases separating them. The V gene's germline CDR1 is SQVTM and CDR2 ANQGSEA. The CDR3 runs 12 residues. This chain's CDR3 is CSVGGADNEQFF. The CDR3 DNA reads TGCAGCGTTGGGGGAGCGGACAATGAGCAGTTCTTC.

The chain is built from TRBV6-5 and TRBJ1-6; 8 nucleotides agree with TRBD1. The V gene's germline CDR1 is MNHEY and CDR2 SVGAGI. The CDR3 contains 14 residues. Trimming removed 5 bases from V and 5 bases from J; junction bases left unmatched: 2. The CDR3 is CASSGQGNNSPLHF. The CDR3 bases are TGTGCCAGCAGTGGACAGGGAAATAATTCACCCCTCCACTTT.

The chain is built from TRBV10-3 and TRBJ1-4; tentatively, D is TRBD1 (6 bases). Trimming shortened V by 9 bases and J by 5 bases, and 16 bases separated the two germline ends. The CDR3 is 14 amino acids. CDR1 ENHRY and CDR2 SYGVKD come from the germline V gene. The CDR3 region has the DNA TGTGCCATAACCGGGACACCAGGCAATGAAAAACTGTTTTTT. Amino acid sequence: CAITGTPGNEKLFF.

J is TRBJ2-5 and V is TRBV6-4, with D maybe TRBD2 (6 bases). V gave up 6 bases and J gave up 5 bases, with 19 bases separating them. Looked up from germline, CDR1 is MRHNA and CDR2 is SNTAGT. The CDR3 covers 15 residues. The CDR3 loop is CASSADYNPLETQYF. CDR3 nucleotide sequence: TGTGCCAGCAGCGCGGACTACAACCCCCTGGAGACCCAGTACTTC.

This clone was counted once. This chain uses TRBV4-3 with TRBJ2-1; 9 nucleotides align to TRBD2. V lost 9 bases to trimming and J lost 4 bases; unmatched junction nucleotides: 7. The CDR3 loop spans 14 amino acids. From germline, CDR1 is LGHNA and CDR2 YSLEER. In DNA form, the CDR3 reads TGCGCCAGTTCCCTAGCGGGGATATACAATGAGCAGTTCTTC. It codes for CASSLAGIYNEQFF.

The genes are TRBV7-3 and TRBJ2-7; 7 bases agree with TRBD1. V trimming: 5 bases; J trimming: 6 bases; junction bases outside the gene matches: 13. The CDR3 runs 15 residues. Per the germline V gene, CDR1 is SGHTA and CDR2 is FQGTGA. The CDR3 protein is CASSPGDTPGGEQYF. DNA of the CDR3: TGTGCCAGCAGCCCAGGGGACACCCCAGGGGGCGAGCAGTACTTC.

The V and J genes are TRBV5-1 and TRBJ2-5, with D tentatively TRBD2 (5 bases). The CDR3 runs 15 residues. Trimming took off 4 bases at V and 5 bases at J, with 18 bases between the two ends. Germline V gene data show CDR1 as SGHRS and CDR2 as YFSETQ. CDR3 coding DNA: TGCGCCAGCAGCCCTACCTCCGGGGAATGGGAGACCCAGTACTTC. Its protein is CASSPTSGEWETQYF.